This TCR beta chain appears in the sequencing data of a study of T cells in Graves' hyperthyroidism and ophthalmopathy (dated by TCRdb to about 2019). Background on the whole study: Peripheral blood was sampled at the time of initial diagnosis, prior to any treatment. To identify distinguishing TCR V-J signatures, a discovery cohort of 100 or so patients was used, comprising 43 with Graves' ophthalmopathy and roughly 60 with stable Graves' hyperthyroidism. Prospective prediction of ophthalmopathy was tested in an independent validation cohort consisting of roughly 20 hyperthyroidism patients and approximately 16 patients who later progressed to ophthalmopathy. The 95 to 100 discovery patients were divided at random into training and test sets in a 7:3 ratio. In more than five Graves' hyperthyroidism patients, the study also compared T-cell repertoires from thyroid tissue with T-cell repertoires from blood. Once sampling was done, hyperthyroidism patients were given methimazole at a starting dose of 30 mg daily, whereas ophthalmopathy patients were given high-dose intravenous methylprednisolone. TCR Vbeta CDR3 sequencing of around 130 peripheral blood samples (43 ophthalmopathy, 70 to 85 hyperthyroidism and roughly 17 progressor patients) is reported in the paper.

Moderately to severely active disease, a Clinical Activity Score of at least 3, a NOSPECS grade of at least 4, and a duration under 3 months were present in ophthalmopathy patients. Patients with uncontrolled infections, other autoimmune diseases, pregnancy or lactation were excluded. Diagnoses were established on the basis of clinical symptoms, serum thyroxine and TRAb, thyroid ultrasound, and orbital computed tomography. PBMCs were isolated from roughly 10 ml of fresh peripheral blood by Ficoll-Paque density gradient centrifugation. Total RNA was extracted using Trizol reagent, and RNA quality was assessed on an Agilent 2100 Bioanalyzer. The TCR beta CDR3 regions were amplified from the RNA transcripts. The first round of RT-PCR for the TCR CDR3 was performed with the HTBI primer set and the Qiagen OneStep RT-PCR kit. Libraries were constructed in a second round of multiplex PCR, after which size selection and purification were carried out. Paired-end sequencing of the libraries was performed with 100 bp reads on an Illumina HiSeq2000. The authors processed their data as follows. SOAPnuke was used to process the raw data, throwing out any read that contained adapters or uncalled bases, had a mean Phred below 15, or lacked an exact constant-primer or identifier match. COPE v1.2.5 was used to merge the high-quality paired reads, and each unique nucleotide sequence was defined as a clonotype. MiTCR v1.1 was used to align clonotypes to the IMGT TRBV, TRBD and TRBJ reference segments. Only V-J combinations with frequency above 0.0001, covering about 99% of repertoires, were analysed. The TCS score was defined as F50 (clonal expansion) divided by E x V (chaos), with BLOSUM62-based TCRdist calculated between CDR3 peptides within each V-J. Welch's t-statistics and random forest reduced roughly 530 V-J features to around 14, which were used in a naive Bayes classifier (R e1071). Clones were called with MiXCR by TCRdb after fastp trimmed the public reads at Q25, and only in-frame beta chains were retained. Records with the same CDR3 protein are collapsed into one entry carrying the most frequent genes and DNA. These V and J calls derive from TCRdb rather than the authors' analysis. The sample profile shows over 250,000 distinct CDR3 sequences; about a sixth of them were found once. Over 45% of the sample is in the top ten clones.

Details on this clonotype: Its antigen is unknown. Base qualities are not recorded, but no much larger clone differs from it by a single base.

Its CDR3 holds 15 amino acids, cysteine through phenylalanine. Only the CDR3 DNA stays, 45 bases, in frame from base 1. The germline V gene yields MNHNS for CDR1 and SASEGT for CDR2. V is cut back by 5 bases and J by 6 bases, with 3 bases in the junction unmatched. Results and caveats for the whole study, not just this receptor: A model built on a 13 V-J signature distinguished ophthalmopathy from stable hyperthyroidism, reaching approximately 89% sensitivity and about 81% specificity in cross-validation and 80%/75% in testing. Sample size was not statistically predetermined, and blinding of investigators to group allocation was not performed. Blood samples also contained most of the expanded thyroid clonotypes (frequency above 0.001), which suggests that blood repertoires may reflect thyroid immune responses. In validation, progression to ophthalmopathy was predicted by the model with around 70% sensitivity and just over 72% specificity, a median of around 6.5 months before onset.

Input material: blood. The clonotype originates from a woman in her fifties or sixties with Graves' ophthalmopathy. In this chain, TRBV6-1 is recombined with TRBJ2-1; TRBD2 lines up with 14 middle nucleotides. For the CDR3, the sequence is CASSRGLAGGNEQFF. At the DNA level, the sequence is TGTGCCAGCAGTCGCGGACTAGCGGGAGGCAATGAGCAGTTCTTC.